This T cell receptor beta chain derives from a study of blood T cell repertoires in COVID-19. Study background: Whether acute or convalescent, the COVID-19 samples came from the United States, Italy and Spain. T cells, B-cell-depleted T cells, or PBMCs provided the cDNA or gDNA that served as material.

Per the study methods: Nucleated cell number was recorded as an estimate derived from reference gene primer amplification. Sequencing was performed with immunoSEQ multiplex PCR; in TCRdb, only in-frame clones are kept and a portion is missing. V and J calls and clone size are those listed in that table; D and trimming were worked out from the DNA. The repertoire holds 250,000 to 300,000 clones, about 76% seen once, with around 3% in the top ten. This CDR3 spans 14 amino acids. The V gene's germline CDR1 is SSHAT and CDR2 FNYEAQ (reference sequence). V was pared by 5 bases and J by 7 bases, with 8 bases of the junction left unmatched.

Sequencing was done on a sample of peripheral blood. V is TRBV7-7 and J is TRBJ2-3; 8 nucleotides match TRBD1. The clonotype was recovered from an older woman with active or convalescent COVID-19. The CDR3, as DNA: TGTGCCAGCAGCCGGGACAGGTGGGCATATACGCAGTATTTT. Translating it yields CASSRDRWAYTQYF. Supplemented by reference TRBV7-7 and TRBJ2-3, the full variable domain reads GAGVSQSPRYKVTKRGQDVTLRCDPISSHATLYWYQQALGQGPEFLTYFNYEAQPDKSGLPSDRFSAERPEGSISTLTIQRTEQRDSAMYRCASSRDRWAYTQYFGPGTRLTVL.